This T cell receptor beta chain emerged from a study of blood T cell repertoires in COVID-19. Turning to the study itself: The United States, Italy and Spain supplied acute and convalescent COVID-19 samples.

Germline loops: CDR1 SGHAT, CDR2 FQDESV (reference sequence). Trimming removed 2 bases at V and 1 base at J, with 8 bases between. The CDR3 runs 14 residues. Under the authors' procedure: Reference gene primer amplification in the assay estimated nucleated cell counts. Generated by immunoSEQ multiplex PCR, the TCRdb table keeps only in-frame clones and is missing some. Clone size and the V and J calls come from that table; the DNA yielded D and trimming. The table has 310,000 or so clones, over 75% seen once. The chain combines TRBV11-1 with TRBJ1-1; D not resolved. Material: peripheral blood. This clonotype was obtained from a man between 45 and 60 years old with active or convalescent COVID-19. The CDR3 spells CASSLTTANTEAFF. In nucleotides, the CDR3 is TGTGCCAGCAGCTTAACAACAGCGAACACTGAAGCTTTCTTT.